The sequence of this T cell receptor beta chain was determined in a study of T cell repertoires in cytomegalovirus infection. TCRdb re-called the reads with MiXCR, one entry per CDR3 protein. In the table there are nearly 450,000 distinct CDR3 sequences, 30% to 40% of which are singletons. Study-level findings and limits: Summed public TCR beta family frequency identified CMV carriers bearing the relevant HLA. HLA-C-restricted TCR beta clonotypes specific for CMV led the ex vivo response.

The V gene's germline CDR1 is KGHSH and CDR2 LQKENI. The CDR3 contains 16 residues. V lost 5 bases and J lost 2; bases outside the gene matches: 8. Note on this clonotype: Its antigen is undetermined.

The sample comprised PBMCs. The rearrangement joins TRBV18 to TRBJ2-1, with 8 bases identical to TRBD1. This clonotype was sampled from a human donor in good health (CMV status not recorded). Some clones in this sample may be carry-over from other donors' samples. The CDR3 nucleotides are TGTGCCAGCTCATCATCCGGGACAGGAACCTACAATGAGCAGTTCTTC. Residues: CASSSSGTGTYNEQFF.